These 21 T cell receptor beta chains originate from one sample sequenced in a study of shared clonotypes between healthy human individuals. The method was immunoSEQ multiplex PCR; TCRdb's version includes in-frame clones alone and lacks a portion of them. The sample lists some 1.1 million clones; 70% to 80% were seen once. Input material: memory CD4+ T cells from PBMCs. As for subset: CD45RA-negative fraction. The receptors derive from a man between 18 and 29 years old in good health. Some clones in this sample may be carry-over from other donors' samples.

This clone was recorded once. V gene TRBV2 combines with J gene TRBJ2-7; D is possibly TRBD1 (6 bases). The germline gives CDR1 SNHLY, CDR2 FYNNEI. Trimming removed 4 bases at V and 7 bases at J, with 14 bases between. The CDR3 runs 13 residues. The CDR3 is CASSGRTALEQYF. In DNA, the CDR3 is TGTGCCAGCAGTGGGAGGACAGCCTTGGAGCAGTACTTC.

This clone was detected a few times. The rearrangement joins TRBV2 to TRBJ2-1; the match to TRBD2 covers 15 bases. The ends lost 6 bases at V and 6 bases at J; junction bases unmatched: 0. Germline assignment: CDR1 SNHLY and CDR2 FYNNEI. This CDR3 spans 14 amino acids. The CDR3 sequence is CASRGLAGGNEQFF. The CDR3 coding sequence is TGTGCCAGCAGGGGACTAGCGGGAGGCAATGAGCAGTTCTTC. The variable domain in full, completed from reference TRBV2 and TRBJ2-1, reads EPEVTQTPSHQVTQMGQEVILRCVPISNHLYFYWYRQILGQKVEFLVSFYNNEISEKSEIFDDQFSVERPDGSNFTLKIRSTKLEDSAMYFCASRGLAGGNEQFFGPGTRLTVL.

This sequence joins TRBV7-2 and TRBJ1-2; D unresolved. Trimming removed 7 bases at V and 5 bases at J, with 11 bases between. The CDR3 is 12 amino acids. Looked up from germline, CDR1 is SGHTA and CDR2 is FQGNSA. The DNA for the CDR3 is TGTGCCAGCACAAGTCCGGGTTATGGCTACACCTTC. It is translated as CASTSPGYGYTF.

Details on this clone: One base away lies a much larger clone, so this may be a sequencing read error. This chain uses TRBV7-2 with TRBJ1-1; TRBD1 agrees at 9 bases. The ends lost 4 bases at V and 4 bases at J; junction bases unmatched: 1. Germline V lookup: CDR1 SGHTA, CDR2 FQGNSA. The CDR3 is 13 amino acids. The CDR3 sequence: CASSSDRGTEAFF. The DNA of the CDR3 is TGTGCCAGCAGCTCGGACAGGGGCACTGAAGCTTTCTTT.

This clone was counted a single time. The chain couples TRBV2 to TRBJ2-3; TRBD2 agrees at 11 bases. The CDR3 totals 17 residues. The germline V gene has CDR1 SNHLY and CDR2 FYNNEI. V lost 6 bases, J lost 5 bases, and 13 bases stayed unmatched. The CDR3 protein is CASSEGSGRALGDTQYF. As DNA, the CDR3 is TGTGCCAGCAGCGAGGGTAGCGGGAGGGCCTTAGGAGATACGCAGTATTTT.

Comment on this clone: This sample also contains other DNA sequences that code for the same CDR3. This sequence joins TRBV5-4 and TRBJ2-5; D is perhaps TRBD1 or TRBD2 (6 bases each). Germline values: CDR1 SGHNT, CDR2 YYREEE (reference sequence). The CDR3 is 13 residues long. Between the trimmed V and J ends, which lost 2 bases and 4 bases, there was a span of 9 bases. Here the CDR3 DNA reads TGTGCCAGCAGCTTACAGGGAGGAGAGACCCAGTACTTC. Translation gives CASSLQGGETQYF.

On this clone itself: The same CDR3 also results from other DNA sequences found in this sample. The J gene is TRBJ2-5, the V gene TRBV5-1, with a weak D call TRBD2 (5 bases). The length of the CDR3 is 12 residues. With 4 bases removed from V and 5 bases from J, the gap between germline ends came to 9 bases. Germline V lookup: CDR1 SGHRS, CDR2 YFSETQ. The CDR3 DNA reads as TGCGCCAGCAGCCCCCCGGGGGAGACCCAGTACTTC. This codes for CASSPPGETQYF.

The chain joins TRBV28 to TRBJ2-2; 10 positions match TRBD2. V was clipped by 6 bases and J by 6 bases; unmatched bases: 7. CDR1 MDHEN and CDR2 SYDVKM come from the germline V gene. The CDR3 has 15 amino acids. The CDR3 sequence: CASSLAGGLPGELFF. The CDR3, as DNA: TGTGCCAGCAGCTTAGCGGGAGGCCTCCCCGGGGAGCTGTTTTTT.

Concerning this clone itself: The sample holds other DNA sequences that translate to the same CDR3. This chain links TRBV18 with TRBJ1-1, with D perhaps TRBD1 (5 bases). Germline lookup yields CDR1 KGHSH and CDR2 LQKENI. The V end was cut by 2 bases, the J end by 1 base, with 5 bases between. The CDR3 extends over 13 amino acids. The CDR3 loop reads CASSPGGNTEAFF. DNA for the CDR3: TGTGCCAGCTCACCAGGGGGGAACACTGAAGCTTTCTTT.

This clone showed up just a few times. In DNA form, the CDR3 reads TGTGCCAGCAGTGGCGTAGCGGGAGATCGAGAGACCCAGTACTTC. Its translation: CASSGVAGDRETQYF. The chain combines TRBV5-4 with TRBJ2-5; 9 nucleotides align to TRBD2. The CDR3 is 15 amino acids. Germline V lookup: CDR1 SGHNT, CDR2 YYREEE (reference sequence). The V gene end was trimmed by 5 bases and the J gene end by 4 bases; junction bases not matched to a gene: 9. The entire variable domain, with the rest obtained from reference TRBV5-4 and TRBJ2-5, is as follows: ETGVTQSPTHLIKTRGQQVTLRCSSQSGHNTVSWYQQALGQGPQFIFQYYREEENGRGNFPPRFSGLQFPNYSSELNVNALELDDSALYLCASSGVAGDRETQYFGPGTRLLVL.

CDR3 nucleotide sequence: TGTGCCAGCCTCAACACGAACACTGAAGCTTTCTTT. Translated: CASLNTNTEAFF. The chain links TRBV7-8 to TRBJ1-1; D not resolved. Between the trimmed V and J ends, which lost 8 bases and 1 base, there was a span of 8 bases. The germline V gene encodes CDR1 SGHVS and CDR2 FQNEAQ. There are 12 residues in the CDR3.

The chain uses TRBV6-6 and TRBJ1-1, with D uncertain. CDR1 is MNHNY, CDR2 SVGAGI, per germline (reference sequence). The CDR3 is made up of 14 amino acids. With 6 bases removed from V and 0 bases from J, the gap between germline ends came to 11 bases. The CDR3 sequence: CASSHPRMNTEAFF. As DNA, the CDR3 is TGTGCCAGCAGCCACCCGAGAATGAACACTGAAGCTTTCTTT.

The rearrangement uses TRBV9 and TRBJ1-1; D gene unclear. The CDR3 spans 15 residues. Looked up from germline, CDR1 is SGDLS and CDR2 is YYNGEE. Trimming removed 0 bases from V and 1 base from J, with 10 bases in between. The CDR3 here is CASSVDSWSNTEAFF. CDR3 DNA: TGTGCCAGCAGCGTAGACAGCTGGTCGAACACTGAAGCTTTCTTT.

The chain uses TRBV28 and TRBJ2-1, with TRBD2 identical over 8 bases. CDR3 length: 15 residues. The germline V gene has CDR1 MDHEN and CDR2 SYDVKM. Trimming at V came to 5 bases and at J to 2 bases, leaving 5 bases not matched to a gene. CDR3 DNA sequence: TGTGCCAGCAGTGGTGCGGGAGGAACCTACAATGAGCAGTTCTTC. Protein product: CASSGAGGTYNEQFF.

The V and J genes are TRBV6-6 and TRBJ2-1; 9 bases are shared with TRBD1. Germline V gene sequence: CDR1 MNHNY, CDR2 SVGAGI (reference sequence). CDR3 length equals 15 residues. After removal of 4 bases from V and 2 bases from J, the junction contained 3 bases not matched to a gene. The CDR3, as DNA: TGTGCCAGCAGTTTCGGACAGGGGACCTACAATGAGCAGTTCTTC. It codes for CASSFGQGTYNEQFF.

Note on this clone: Other DNA sequences from this sample encode an identical CDR3 as well. This rearrangement joins TRBV4-2 to TRBJ2-3, with D unclear. Germline V CDR1 and CDR2: LGHNA, YNFKEQ. The CDR3 has 13 residues. The V gene lost 0 bases and the J gene lost 4 bases, with 5 bases spanning the gap. The CDR3 region has the DNA TGTGCCAGCAGCCAAGAGTCGGCAGATACGCAGTATTTT. It is translated as CASSQESADTQYF.

The chain is built from TRBV9 and TRBJ1-6, with D unclear. The CDR3 totals 12 residues. Trimming pared 3 bases from V and 14 bases from J, leaving 12 bases between. CDR1 SGDLS and CDR2 YYNGEE come from the germline V gene. The CDR3 nucleotides are TGTGCCAGCAGCGCTAGACCAGGAGCCCTCCACTTT. It yields the protein CASSARPGALHF.

This chain uses TRBV6-1 with TRBJ2-5; the D is unclear. Trimming pared 1 base from V and 1 base from J, leaving 19 bases between. The CDR3 covers 18 residues. CDR1 MNHNS and CDR2 SASEGT come from the germline V gene. CDR3 nucleotide sequence: TGTGCCAGCAGTGAAGATGTCAGAGAAATACCATTCCAAGAGACCCAGTACTTC. Its translation is CASSEDVREIPFQETQYF.

This clone was detected only once. This sequence joins TRBV4-3 and TRBJ1-2, with a weak D call TRBD1 (6 bases). Germline loops: CDR1 LGHNA, CDR2 YSLEER. CDR3 size: 14 residues. Trimming cost V 3 bases and J 0 bases, with 8 bases left between them. The CDR3 reads CASSQRTANYGYTF. The DNA of the CDR3 is TGCGCCAGCAGCCAGAGGACAGCTAACTATGGCTACACCTTC.

This clone was seen just once. The chain joins TRBV4-1 to TRBJ1-1; D might be TRBD1 (5 bases). The V and J ends lost 0 bases and 4 bases respectively, with 15 bases between them. This CDR3 contains 16 residues. The V gene's germline CDR1 is MGHRA and CDR2 YSYEKL. CDR3 bases: TGCGCCAGCAGCCAAGATCTCGGCAGGGTCGCCACTGAAGCTTTCTTT. It yields the protein CASSQDLGRVATEAFF.

The chain joins TRBV5-1 to TRBJ1-1; 8 nucleotides agree with TRBD1. This CDR3 has 13 amino acids. Germline V gene lookup returns CDR1 SGHRS and CDR2 YFSETQ. Trimming took 0 bases from V and 10 from J; bases not matched to a gene: 5. CDR3 nucleotide sequence: TGCGCCAGCAGCTTGGCACAGGGGGAGGGAGCTTTCTTT. It encodes CASSLAQGEGAFF. The whole variable domain, filled in from reference TRBV5-1 and TRBJ1-1, reads KAGVTQTPRYLIKTRGQQVTLSCSPISGHRSVSWYQQTPGQGLQFLFEYFSETQRNKGNFPGRFSGRQFSNSRSEMNVSTLELGDSALYLCASSLAQGEGAFFGQGTRLTVV.